These 23 T cell receptor beta chains were sequenced from one sample in a study of long-term antiretroviral therapy in people with HIV. Sequencing relied on immunoSEQ assay v3.0, run at survey level. Sequencing was performed with immunoSEQ multiplex PCR; in TCRdb, only in-frame clones are kept and a portion is missing. The sample contains tens of thousands of clones, approximately 80% of which appear only once. Specimen: unsorted PBMCs, collected 4.2 to 4.5 years after starting antiretroviral therapy. The receptors were sampled from a man aged 25-45 years with HIV.

The chain recombines TRBV28 with TRBJ2-1; 8 bases line up with TRBD2. CDR1 is MDHEN, CDR2 SYDVKM, per germline. The CDR3 has 16 amino acids. V dropped 5 bases and J dropped 2; count of bases not matched to a gene: 8. The CDR3 DNA reads TGTGCCAGCAGTCCTATTACTAGCGGAACCTACAATGAGCAGTTCTTC. Protein sequence: CASSPITSGTYNEQFF.

The chain recombines TRBV14 with TRBJ1-4, with 7 bases aligning to TRBD1. With V trimmed by 4 bases and J by 5 bases, 4 bases remained unmatched. The CDR3 contains 14 residues. CDR1 and CDR2 from the germline V gene are SGHDN and FVKESK. Here the CDR3 reads CASSPRTGNEKLFF. As DNA, the CDR3 is TGTGCCAGCAGCCCGCGGACAGGAAATGAAAAACTGTTTTTT.

This clone was observed a handful of times. The gene calls are TRBV6-1 and TRBJ1-2; 7 nucleotides align to TRBD1. Germline V gene lookup returns CDR1 MNHNS and CDR2 SASEGT. V lost 4 bases, J lost 1 base, and 3 bases stayed unmatched. This CDR3 contains 14 residues. CDR3 amino acids: CASSARQGNYGYTF. The DNA for the CDR3 is TGTGCCAGCAGTGCAAGACAGGGTAACTATGGCTACACCTTC.

V usage is TRBV4-1 and J usage is TRBJ1-5; TRBD1 matches at 12 bases. CDR3 length equals 15 residues. Germline CDR1 is MGHRA and CDR2 is YSYEKL. V was pared by 3 bases and J by 6 bases, with 3 bases of the junction left unmatched. The CDR3 sequence: CASSQGQGAGQPQHF. CDR3 sequence (DNA): TGCGCCAGCAGCCAGGGACAGGGGGCTGGTCAGCCCCAGCATTTT.

This chain links TRBV6-4 with TRBJ2-2, with D perhaps being TRBD1 or TRBD2 (5 bases each). The length of the CDR3 is 15 residues. V was cut by 4 bases and J by 0 bases, with 9 bases left in between. Germline V gene data show CDR1 as MRHNA and CDR2 as SNTAGT. CDR3 DNA: TGTGCCAGCAGTGTTGGGACGGCGAACACCGGGGAGCTGTTTTTT. This codes for CASSVGTANTGELFF.

The V call is TRBV5-1, the J call TRBJ1-3, with 10 bases identical to TRBD1. This CDR3 has 15 amino acids. V shed 4 bases and J 6 bases; nucleotides not matched to a gene: 7. The germline CDR1 and CDR2 sequences are SGHRS and YFSETQ. In nucleotides, the CDR3 is TGCGCCAGCAGCCGGACAGGGGGTGGAGAAAACACCATATATTTT. Residues: CASSRTGGGENTIYF.

The chain couples TRBV6-6 to TRBJ2-1; D is perhaps TRBD1 (5 bases). V dropped 6 bases and J dropped 5 bases, with 14 bases sitting between them. Germline V gene sequence: CDR1 MNHNY, CDR2 SVGAGI (reference sequence). The CDR3 totals 14 residues. CDR3 sequence reads: CASSNPLQDNEQFF. The DNA for the CDR3 is TGTGCCAGCAGCAACCCCTTACAGGACAATGAGCAGTTCTTC.

The chain combines TRBV5-6 with TRBJ1-5; TRBD1 might be the D (6 bases). Per the germline V gene, CDR1 is SGHDT and CDR2 is YYEEEE. The CDR3 contains 14 residues. V lost 3 bases and J lost 4, with 11 bases in between. The CDR3 is CASSWGHRNQPQHF. For the CDR3, the DNA is TGTGCCAGCAGCTGGGGACACCGAAATCAGCCCCAGCATTTT.

This sequence joins TRBV19 and TRBJ2-7; D gene unclear. With 5 bases removed from V and 4 bases from J, the gap between germline ends came to 9 bases. The CDR3 is 12 residues long. Germline CDR1 reads LNHDA; CDR2 reads SQIVND (reference sequence). CDR3: CASSAVGYEQYF. DNA of the CDR3: TGTGCCAGTAGTGCCGTGGGGTACGAGCAGTACTTC. Filled out from reference TRBV19 and TRBJ2-7, the complete variable domain reads DGGITQSPKYLFRKEGQNVTLSCEQNLNHDAMYWYRQDPGQGLRLIYYSQIVNDFQKGDIAEGYSVSREKKESFPLTVTSAQKNPTAFYLCASSAVGYEQYFGPGTRLTVT.

This clone was counted a single time. The J gene is TRBJ2-7, the V gene TRBV27; the D is unclear. The CDR3 consists of 13 residues. The germline V gene encodes CDR1 MNHEY and CDR2 SMNVEV (reference sequence). The V end lost 5 bases, the J end lost 0 bases, and 8 bases lay between the germline ends. The chain's CDR3 is CASSPRNSYEQYF. CDR3 coding DNA: TGTGCCAGCAGTCCCCGGAACTCCTACGAGCAGTACTTC.

This chain links TRBV12-2 with TRBJ2-1; no check of the table's D call, TRBD2, against the DNA was made. TRBV12-2 is assigned pseudogene status. This CDR3 is 16 amino acids long. The CDR3 DNA sequence: TGTGCAAGTCGCTTAGTGCCTAGCGGGGGGGTCAATGAGCAGTTCTTC. Translation: CASRLVPSGGVNEQFF.

This chain links TRBV5-1 with TRBJ1-2; possibly TRBD1 for D (6 bases). The V gene lost 6 bases and the J gene lost 2 bases, with 17 bases spanning the gap. The germline V gene encodes CDR1 SGHRS and CDR2 YFSETQ. The CDR3 covers 15 residues. CDR3 in amino acids: CASTYVGGTNYGYTF. CDR3 coding DNA: TGCGCCAGCACCTACGTAGGGGGTACCAACTATGGCTACACCTTC.

The chain joins TRBV27 to TRBJ1-2; no firm D call. Germline V gives CDR1 MNHEY, CDR2 SMNVEV (reference sequence). Trimming cost V 3 bases and J 7 bases, with 12 bases left between them. This CDR3 region has 13 residues. The CDR3 DNA is TGTGCCAGCAGTTTTGAGGGCGTAAGTGGCTACACCTTC. It translates to CASSFEGVSGYTF.

The chain combines TRBV19 with TRBJ2-7; D is tentatively TRBD1 or TRBD2 (5 bases each). The V gene lost 6 bases and the J gene lost 4 bases, with 16 bases spanning the gap. CDR1 is LNHDA and CDR2 is SQIVND in the germline V gene (reference sequence). The length of the CDR3 is 14 residues. The CDR3: CASSRDRVGYEQYF. CDR3 in DNA: TGTGCCAGTAGCAGGGACCGCGTAGGGTACGAGCAGTACTTC.

The chain recombines TRBV7-9 with TRBJ2-7, with TRBD2 identical over 9 bases. Germline V gene sequence: CDR1 SEHNR, CDR2 FQNEAQ (reference sequence). The CDR3 extends over 14 amino acids. V lost 11 bases to trimming and J lost 5 bases; unmatched junction nucleotides: 13. CDR3 amino acids: CAGQRGGESHEQYF. The DNA of the CDR3 is TGTGCCGGACAGCGCGGGGGGGAGTCCCACGAGCAGTACTTC.

J is TRBJ2-1 and V is TRBV5-4; 9 positions match TRBD2. This CDR3 contains 16 residues. V was pared by 0 bases and J by 4 bases, with 5 bases of the junction left unmatched. Germline V gene lookup returns CDR1 SGHNT and CDR2 YYREEE (reference sequence). The CDR3, as DNA: TGTGCCAGCAGCTTGGGGGCTAGCGGGATGTACAATGAGCAGTTCTTC. This encodes CASSLGASGMYNEQFF.

The chain recombines TRBV7-3 with TRBJ2-7; D is unclear. Trimming took off 5 bases at V and 5 bases at J, with 10 bases between the two ends. The length of the CDR3 is 12 residues. Germline V gives CDR1 SGHTA, CDR2 FQGTGA. In DNA, the CDR3 is TGTGCCAGCAGCGATCAAAGAAACGAGCAGTACTTC. Translation gives CASSDQRNEQYF.

V usage is TRBV5-4 and J usage is TRBJ2-5; tentatively, D is TRBD2 (5 bases). V was shortened by 1 base and J by 3 bases, with 13 bases between the two germline ends. The CDR3 covers 15 residues. The germline gives CDR1 SGHNT, CDR2 YYREEE (reference sequence). CDR3 nucleotides: TGTGCCAGCAGCTTGTCGGGATATAACAAAGAGACCCAGTACTTC. Protein: CASSLSGYNKETQYF.

This clone occurred a few times. V usage is TRBV28 and J usage is TRBJ1-5; D ambiguous. V gave up 4 bases and J gave up 3 bases, with 10 bases separating them. From germline, CDR1 is MDHEN and CDR2 SYDVKM. CDR3 length: 14 residues. The CDR3: CASSSASSNQPQHF. Here the CDR3 DNA reads TGTGCCAGCAGTTCCGCCAGCTCCAATCAGCCCCAGCATTTT.

The chain's CDR3 is CASSLEEGARVGYTF. In DNA, the CDR3 is TGCGCCAGCAGCTTGGAGGAGGGGGCGAGGGTTGGCTACACCTTC. This chain connects TRBV5-1 to TRBJ1-2, with 7 bases identical to TRBD1. The junction had 9 bases not matched to a gene; V was cut back by 0 bases and J by 7 bases. The CDR3 runs 15 residues. Germline values: CDR1 SGHRS, CDR2 YFSETQ.

The chain combines TRBV27 with TRBJ2-1, with a tentative D call TRBD2 (7 bases). Deletions cut 7 bases from V and 6 bases from J, with 19 bases between. The CDR3 runs to 15 residues. Per germline, CDR1 MNHEY and CDR2 SMNVEV (reference sequence). CDR3 DNA sequence: TGTGCCAGCACCTGGGGGCTAGCGGAAGGCAATGAGCAGTTCTTC. Its translation is CASTWGLAEGNEQFF.

The genes are TRBV5-4 and TRBJ2-5; D not resolved. CDR1 and CDR2 (germline): SGHNT, YYREEE (reference sequence). This CDR3 has 15 residues. V shed 4 bases and J shed 5 bases, with 18 bases lying between them. This CDR3 is CASSPGPLTGETQYF. The CDR3 DNA follows: TGTGCCAGCAGCCCTGGACCGCTCACCGGGGAGACCCAGTACTTC.

The chain is built from TRBV27 and TRBJ2-5; D is unresolved. CDR3 length equals 14 residues. The germline V and J ends were trimmed by 6 bases and 4 bases, with 15 bases remaining between them. Per germline, CDR1 MNHEY and CDR2 SMNVEV (reference sequence). CDR3 coding DNA: TGTGCCAGCAGCTGGGGAAGCCCCCCAGAGACCCAGTACTTC. Its translation is CASSWGSPPETQYF.